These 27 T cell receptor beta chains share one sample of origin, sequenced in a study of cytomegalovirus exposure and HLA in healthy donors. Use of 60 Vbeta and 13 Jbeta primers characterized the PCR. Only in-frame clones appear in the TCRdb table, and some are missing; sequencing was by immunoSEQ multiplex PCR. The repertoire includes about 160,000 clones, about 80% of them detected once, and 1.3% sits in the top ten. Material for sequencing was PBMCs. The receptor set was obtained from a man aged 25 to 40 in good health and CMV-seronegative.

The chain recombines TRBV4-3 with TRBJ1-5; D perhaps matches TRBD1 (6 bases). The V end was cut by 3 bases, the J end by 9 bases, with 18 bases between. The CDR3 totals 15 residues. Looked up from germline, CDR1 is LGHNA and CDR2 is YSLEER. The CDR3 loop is CASSHSTGLPGPQHF. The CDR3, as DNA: TGCGCCAGCAGCCACTCGACAGGACTGCCAGGGCCCCAGCATTTT.

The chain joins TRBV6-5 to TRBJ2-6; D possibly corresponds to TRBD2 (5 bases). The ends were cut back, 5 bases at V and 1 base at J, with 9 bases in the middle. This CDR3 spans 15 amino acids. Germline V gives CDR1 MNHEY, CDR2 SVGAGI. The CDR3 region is CASSNGISGANVLTF. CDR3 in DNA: TGTGCCAGCAGTAACGGGATTTCTGGGGCCAACGTCCTGACTTTC.

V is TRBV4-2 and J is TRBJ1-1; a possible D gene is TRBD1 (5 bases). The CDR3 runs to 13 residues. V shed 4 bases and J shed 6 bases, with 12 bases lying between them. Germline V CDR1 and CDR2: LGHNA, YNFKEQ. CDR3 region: CASSRPGSSEAFF. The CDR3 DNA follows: TGTGCCAGCAGCCGGCCAGGGTCTTCTGAAGCTTTCTTT.

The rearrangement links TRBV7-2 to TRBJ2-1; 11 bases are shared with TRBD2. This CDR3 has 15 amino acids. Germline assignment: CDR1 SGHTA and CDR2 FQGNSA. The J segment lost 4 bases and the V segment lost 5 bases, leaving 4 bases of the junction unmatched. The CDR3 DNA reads TGTGCCAGCAGCAGCCGGACTAGCGGGTACAATGAGCAGTTCTTC. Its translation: CASSSRTSGYNEQFF.

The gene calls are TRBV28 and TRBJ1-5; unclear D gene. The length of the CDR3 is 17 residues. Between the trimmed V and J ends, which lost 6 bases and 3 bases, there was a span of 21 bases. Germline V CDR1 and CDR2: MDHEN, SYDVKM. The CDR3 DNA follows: TGTGCCAGCAGGCTACCGGGGATCGACCACTTCAATCAGCCCCAGCATTTT. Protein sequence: CASRLPGIDHFNQPQHF.

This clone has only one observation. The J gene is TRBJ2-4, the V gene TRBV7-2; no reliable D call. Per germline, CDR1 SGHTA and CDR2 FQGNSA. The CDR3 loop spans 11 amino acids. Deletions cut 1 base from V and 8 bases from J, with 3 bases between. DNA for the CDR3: TGTGCCAGCAGCTTAGAGCACATTCAGTACTTC. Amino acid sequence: CASSLEHIQYF.

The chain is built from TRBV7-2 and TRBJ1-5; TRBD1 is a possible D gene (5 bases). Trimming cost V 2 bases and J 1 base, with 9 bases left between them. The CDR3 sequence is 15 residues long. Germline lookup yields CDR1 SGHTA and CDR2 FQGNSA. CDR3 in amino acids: CASSLIGGSNQPQHF. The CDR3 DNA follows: TGTGCCAGCAGCTTAATCGGGGGAAGCAATCAGCCCCAGCATTTT.

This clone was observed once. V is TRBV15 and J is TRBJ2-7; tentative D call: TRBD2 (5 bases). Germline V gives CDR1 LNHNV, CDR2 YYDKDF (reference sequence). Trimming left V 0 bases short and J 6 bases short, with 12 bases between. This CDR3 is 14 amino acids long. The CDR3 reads CATSRDPREGEQYF. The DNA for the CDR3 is TGTGCCACCAGCAGAGACCCGCGCGAGGGCGAGCAGTACTTC.

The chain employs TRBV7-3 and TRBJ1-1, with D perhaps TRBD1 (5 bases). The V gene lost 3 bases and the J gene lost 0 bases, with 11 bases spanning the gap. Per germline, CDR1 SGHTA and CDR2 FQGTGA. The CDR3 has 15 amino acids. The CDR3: CASSLSGLMNTEAFF. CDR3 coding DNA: TGTGCCAGCAGCTTGTCAGGGCTTATGAACACTGAAGCTTTCTTT.

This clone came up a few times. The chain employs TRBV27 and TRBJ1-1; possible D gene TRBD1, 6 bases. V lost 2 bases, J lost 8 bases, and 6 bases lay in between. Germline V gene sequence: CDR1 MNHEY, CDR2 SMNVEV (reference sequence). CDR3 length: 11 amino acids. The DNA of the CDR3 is TGTGCCAGCAGTTTAGGACAGGAAGCTTTCTTT. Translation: CASSLGQEAFF.

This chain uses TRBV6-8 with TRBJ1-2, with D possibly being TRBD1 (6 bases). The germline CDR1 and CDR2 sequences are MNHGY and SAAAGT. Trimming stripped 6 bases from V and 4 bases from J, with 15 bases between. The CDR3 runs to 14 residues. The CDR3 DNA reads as TGTGCCAGCAGATCGGACAGAGCGCCCTATGGCTACACCTTC. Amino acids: CASRSDRAPYGYTF.

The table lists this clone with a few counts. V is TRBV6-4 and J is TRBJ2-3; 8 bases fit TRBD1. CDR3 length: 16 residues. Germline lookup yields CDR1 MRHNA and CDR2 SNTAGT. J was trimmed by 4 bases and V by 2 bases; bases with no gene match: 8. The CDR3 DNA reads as TGTGCCAGCAGTGACGGTGGACAGGGTAGTTCAGATACGCAGTATTTT. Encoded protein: CASSDGGQGSSDTQYF.

The CDR3 region is CASSLGTGRETQYF. CDR3 bases: TGCGCCAGCAGCTTAGGGACAGGGAGGGAGACCCAGTACTTC. V usage is TRBV5-1 and J usage is TRBJ2-5; 9 positions match TRBD1. Trimming removed 2 bases from V and 5 bases from J; junction bases left unmatched: 4. CDR1 and CDR2 from the germline V gene are SGHRS and YFSETQ. The CDR3 totals 14 residues.

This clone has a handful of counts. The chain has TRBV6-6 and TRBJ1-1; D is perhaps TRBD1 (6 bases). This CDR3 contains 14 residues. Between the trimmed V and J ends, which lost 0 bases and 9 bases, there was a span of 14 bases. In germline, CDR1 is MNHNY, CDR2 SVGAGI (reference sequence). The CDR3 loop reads CASSYSIPGGQAFF. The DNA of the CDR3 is TGTGCCAGCAGTTACTCGATACCCGGGGGGCAAGCTTTCTTT.

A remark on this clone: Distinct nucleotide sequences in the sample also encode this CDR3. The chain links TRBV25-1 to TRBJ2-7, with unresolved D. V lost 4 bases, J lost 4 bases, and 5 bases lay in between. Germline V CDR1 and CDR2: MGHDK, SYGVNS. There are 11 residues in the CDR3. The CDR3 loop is CASSGGYEQYF. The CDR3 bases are TGTGCCAGCAGTGGCGGTTACGAGCAGTACTTC.

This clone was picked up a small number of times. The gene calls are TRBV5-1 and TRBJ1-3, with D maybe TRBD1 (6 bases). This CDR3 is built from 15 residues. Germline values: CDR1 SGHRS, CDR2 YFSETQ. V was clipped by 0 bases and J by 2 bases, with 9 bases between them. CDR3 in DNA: TGCGCCAGCAGCTTGGTGGCAGGGGCTGGAAACACCATATATTTT. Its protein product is CASSLVAGAGNTIYF.

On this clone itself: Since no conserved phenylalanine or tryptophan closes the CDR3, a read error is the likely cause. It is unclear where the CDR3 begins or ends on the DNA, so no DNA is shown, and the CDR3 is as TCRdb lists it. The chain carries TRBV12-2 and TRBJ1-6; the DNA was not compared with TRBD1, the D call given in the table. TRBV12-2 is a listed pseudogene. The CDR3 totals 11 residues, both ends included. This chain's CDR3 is CASRLGGQGRS.

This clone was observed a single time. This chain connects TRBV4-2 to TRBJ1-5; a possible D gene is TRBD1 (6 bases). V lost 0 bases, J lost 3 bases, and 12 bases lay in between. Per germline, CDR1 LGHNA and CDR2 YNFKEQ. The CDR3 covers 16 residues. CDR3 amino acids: CASSQDPGASNQPQHF. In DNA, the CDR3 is TGTGCCAGCAGCCAAGATCCAGGGGCCTCCAATCAGCCCCAGCATTTT.

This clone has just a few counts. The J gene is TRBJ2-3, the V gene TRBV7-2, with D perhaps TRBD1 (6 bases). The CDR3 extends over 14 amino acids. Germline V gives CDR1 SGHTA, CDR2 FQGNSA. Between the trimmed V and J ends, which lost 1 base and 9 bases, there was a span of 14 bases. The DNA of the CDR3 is TGTGCCAGCAGCTTAGGGTGGGGGCAAGGGACGCAGTATTTT. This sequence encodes CASSLGWGQGTQYF.

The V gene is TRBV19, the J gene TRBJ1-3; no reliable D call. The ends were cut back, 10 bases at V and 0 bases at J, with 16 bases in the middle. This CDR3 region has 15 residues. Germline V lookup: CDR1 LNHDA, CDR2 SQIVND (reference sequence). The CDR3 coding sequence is TGTGCCACCAAGACTCGCGGAATCTCTGGAAACACCATATATTTT. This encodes CATKTRGISGNTIYF.

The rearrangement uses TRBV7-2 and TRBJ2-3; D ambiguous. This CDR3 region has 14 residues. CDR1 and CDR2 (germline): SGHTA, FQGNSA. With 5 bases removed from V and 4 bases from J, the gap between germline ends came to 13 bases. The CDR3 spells CASSATSGSDTQYF. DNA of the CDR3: TGTGCCAGCAGCGCAACCTCAGGTTCAGATACGCAGTATTTT. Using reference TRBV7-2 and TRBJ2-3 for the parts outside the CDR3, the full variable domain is GAGVSQSPSNKVTEKGKDVELRCDPISGHTALYWYRQSLGQGLEFLIYFQGNSAPDKSGLPSDRFSAERTGGSVSTLTIQRTQQEDSAVYLCASSATSGSDTQYFGPGTRLTVL.

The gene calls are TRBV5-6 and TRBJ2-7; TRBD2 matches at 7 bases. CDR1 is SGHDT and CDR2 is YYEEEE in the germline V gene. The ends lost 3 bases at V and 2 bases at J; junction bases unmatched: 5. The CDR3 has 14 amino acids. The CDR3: CASSWGGNPYEQYF. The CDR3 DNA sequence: TGTGCCAGCAGCTGGGGGGGTAATCCCTACGAGCAGTACTTC.

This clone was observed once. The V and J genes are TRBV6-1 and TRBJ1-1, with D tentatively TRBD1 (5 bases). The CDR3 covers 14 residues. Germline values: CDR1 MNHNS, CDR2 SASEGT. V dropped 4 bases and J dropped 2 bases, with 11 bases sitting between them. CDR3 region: CASSAGQGNTEAFF. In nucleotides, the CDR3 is TGTGCCAGCAGTGCCGGGCAGGGTAACACTGAAGCTTTCTTT.

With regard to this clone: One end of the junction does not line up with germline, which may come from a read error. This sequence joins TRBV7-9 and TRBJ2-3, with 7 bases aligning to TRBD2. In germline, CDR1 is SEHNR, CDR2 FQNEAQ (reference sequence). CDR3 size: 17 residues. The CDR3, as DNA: TGTTCCAGCAGCTTAGCGGGTGCGGGGCCTAGCACAGATACGCAGTATTTT. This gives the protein CSSSLAGAGPSTDTQYF.

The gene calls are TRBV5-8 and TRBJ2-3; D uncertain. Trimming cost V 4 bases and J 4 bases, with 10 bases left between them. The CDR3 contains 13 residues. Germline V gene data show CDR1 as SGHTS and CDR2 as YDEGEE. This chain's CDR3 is CASSLTVPDTQYF. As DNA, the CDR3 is TGTGCCAGCAGCCTCACGGTACCAGATACGCAGTATTTT.

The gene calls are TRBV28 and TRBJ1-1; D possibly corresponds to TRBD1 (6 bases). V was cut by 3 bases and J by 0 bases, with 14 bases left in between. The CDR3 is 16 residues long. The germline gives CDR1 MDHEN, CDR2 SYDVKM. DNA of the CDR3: TGTGCCAGCAGTTTTTGGGACAAGATTGTGAACACTGAAGCTTTCTTT. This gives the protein CASSFWDKIVNTEAFF. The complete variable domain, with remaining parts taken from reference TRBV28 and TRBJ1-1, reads DVKVTQSSRYLVKRTGEKVFLECVQDMDHENMFWYRQDPGLGLRLIYFSYDVKMKEKGDIPEGYSVSREKKERFSLILESASTNQTSMYLCASSFWDKIVNTEAFFGQGTRLTVV.

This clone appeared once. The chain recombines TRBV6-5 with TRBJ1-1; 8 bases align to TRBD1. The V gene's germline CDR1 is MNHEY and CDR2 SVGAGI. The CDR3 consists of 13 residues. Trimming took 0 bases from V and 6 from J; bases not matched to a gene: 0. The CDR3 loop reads CASSYSTGAEAFF. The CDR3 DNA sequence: TGTGCCAGCAGTTACTCGACAGGGGCTGAAGCTTTCTTT.